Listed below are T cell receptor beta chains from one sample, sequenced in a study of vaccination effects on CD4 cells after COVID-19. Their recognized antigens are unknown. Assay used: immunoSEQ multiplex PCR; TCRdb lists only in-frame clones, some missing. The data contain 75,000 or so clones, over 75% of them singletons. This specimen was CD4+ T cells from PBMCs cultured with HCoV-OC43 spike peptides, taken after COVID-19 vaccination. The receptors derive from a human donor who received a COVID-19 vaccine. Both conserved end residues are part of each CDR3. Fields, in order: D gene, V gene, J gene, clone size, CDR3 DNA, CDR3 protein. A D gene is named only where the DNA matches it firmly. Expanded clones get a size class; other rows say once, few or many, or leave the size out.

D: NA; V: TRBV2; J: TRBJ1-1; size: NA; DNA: TGTGCCAGCAGTGAATCTCGACTGAACACTGAAGCTTTCTTT; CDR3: CASSESRLNTEAFF
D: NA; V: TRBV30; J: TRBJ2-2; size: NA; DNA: TGTGCCTGGGCATACACACGGCAGGTCGGCGGGGAGCTGTTTTTT; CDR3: CAWAYTRQVGGELFF
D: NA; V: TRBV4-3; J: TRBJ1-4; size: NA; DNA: TGCGCCAGCAGCCAAGGGGGGGGGACCACTAATGAAAAACTGTTTTTT; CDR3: CASSQGGGTTNEKLFF
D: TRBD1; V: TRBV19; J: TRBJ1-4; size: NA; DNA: TGTGCCAGTAGTCCGGGACAGGGGATGGCAAAACTGTTTTTT; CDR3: CASSPGQGMAKLFF
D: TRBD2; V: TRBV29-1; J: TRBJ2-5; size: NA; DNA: TGCAGCGGTGGGACTATCGTCCAAGAGACCCAGTACTTC; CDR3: CSGGTIVQETQYF
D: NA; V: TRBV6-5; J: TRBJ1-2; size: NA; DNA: TGTGCCAGCAATTCAGTGGGGACTAACTATGGCTACACCTTC; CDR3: CASNSVGTNYGYTF
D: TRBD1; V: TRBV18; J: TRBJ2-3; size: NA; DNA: TGTGCCAGCTCAATCCGGACAGGTGACACAGATACGCAGTATTTT; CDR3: CASSIRTGDTDTQYF
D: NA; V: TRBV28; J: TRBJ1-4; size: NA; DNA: TGTGCCAGCAGTTTGGGAGGGGATAGGGAAAAACTGTTTTTT; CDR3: CASSLGGDREKLFF
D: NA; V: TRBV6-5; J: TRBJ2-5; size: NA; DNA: TGTGCCAGCAGTTTTCGGGGGGCGGAGACCCAGTACTTC; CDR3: CASSFRGAETQYF
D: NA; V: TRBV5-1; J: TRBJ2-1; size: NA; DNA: TGCGCCAGCAGCACCGGACAACCTTACAATGAGCAGTTCTTC; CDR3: CASSTGQPYNEQFF
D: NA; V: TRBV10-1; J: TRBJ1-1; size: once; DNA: TGCGCCAGCAGTGATTATCAGGGAATCGACACTGAAGCTTTCTTT; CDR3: CASSDYQGIDTEAFF
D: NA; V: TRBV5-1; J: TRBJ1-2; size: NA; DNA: TGCGCCAGCAGCTTGGTCCCCGCAGGGAATGGCTACACCTTC; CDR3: CASSLVPAGNGYTF
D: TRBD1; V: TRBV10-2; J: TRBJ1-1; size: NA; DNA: TGCGCCAGCAGTGAGTCGGGACAGGGGGTTGGGTCTGAAGCTTTCTTT; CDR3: CASSESGQGVGSEAFF
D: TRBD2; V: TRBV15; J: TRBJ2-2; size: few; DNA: TGTGCCACCAGCAGAGATCGGGGGGGGGCAGACACCGGGGAGCTGTTTTTT; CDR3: CATSRDRGGADTGELFF
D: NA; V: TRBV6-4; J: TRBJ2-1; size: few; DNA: TGTGCCAGCAGTGAAGGGTACAATGAGCAGTTCTTC; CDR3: CASSEGYNEQFF
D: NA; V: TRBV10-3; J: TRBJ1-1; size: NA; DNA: TGTGCCTCCAAGGGAGGGGGCACTGAAGCTTTCTTT; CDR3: CASKGGGTEAFF
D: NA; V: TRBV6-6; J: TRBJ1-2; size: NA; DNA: TGTGCCAGCAGTTATCTAGGGGCCCTAAACTATGGCTACACCTTC; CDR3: CASSYLGALNYGYTF
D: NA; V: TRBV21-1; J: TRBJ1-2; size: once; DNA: TGTGCCAGCAGCAAAAGGCCCTTTGGTGACGGATTTAAGAACTATGGCTACACCTTC; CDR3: CASSKRPFGDGFKNYGYTF
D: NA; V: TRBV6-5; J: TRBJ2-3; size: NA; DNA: TGTGCCAGCACCTCTTTGGGCACAGATACGCAGTATTTT; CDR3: CASTSLGTDTQYF
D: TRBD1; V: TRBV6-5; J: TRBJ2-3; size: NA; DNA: TGTGCCAGCAGAGGGGACAGGGGGGCATCAGATACGCAGTATTTT; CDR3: CASRGDRGASDTQYF
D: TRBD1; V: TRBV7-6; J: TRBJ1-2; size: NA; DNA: TGTGCCAGCAGCTTAGAATTGCCAGGGGGACCTTCCCCAGGCTACACCTTC; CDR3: CASSLELPGGPSPGYTF
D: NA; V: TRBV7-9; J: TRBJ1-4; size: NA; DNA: TGTGCCAGCAGCTTAAACGGAGGGGTCCTTAATGAAAAACTGTTTTTT; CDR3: CASSLNGGVLNEKLFF
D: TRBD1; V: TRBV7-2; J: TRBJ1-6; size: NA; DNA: TGTGCCAGCAGCCCAGGGGGTCCGGCACCACCCCTCCACTTT; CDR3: CASSPGGPAPPLHF
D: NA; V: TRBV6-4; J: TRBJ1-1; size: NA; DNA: TGTGCCAGCAGTGACTCGGGGCAGGGACTGACTGAAGCTTTCTTT; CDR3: CASSDSGQGLTEAFF
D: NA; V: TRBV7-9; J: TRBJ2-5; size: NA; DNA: TGTGCCAGCAAGTCGGGCGAGTGGCAAGAGACCCAGTACTTC; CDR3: CASKSGEWQETQYF